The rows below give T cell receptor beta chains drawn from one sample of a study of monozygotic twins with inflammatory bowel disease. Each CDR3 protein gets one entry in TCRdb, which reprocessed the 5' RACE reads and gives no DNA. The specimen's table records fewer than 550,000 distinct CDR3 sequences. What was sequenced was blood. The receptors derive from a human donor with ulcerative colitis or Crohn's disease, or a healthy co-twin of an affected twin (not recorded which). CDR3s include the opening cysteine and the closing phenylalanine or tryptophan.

CDR3: CASHLGQGLETQYF; V: TRBV5-6; J: TRBJ2-5
CDR3: CASSTSGQGVVVAFF; V: TRBV3-1; J: TRBJ1-1
CDR3: CSALTGAARYEQYF; V: TRBV29-1; J: TRBJ2-7
CDR3: CASSIGDRAYEQYF; V: TRBV19; J: TRBJ2-7
CDR3: CASSHPGLAGDPTYEQYF; V: TRBV23-1; J: TRBJ2-7
CDR3: CRPWTPSSYNEQFF; V: TRBV20-1; J: TRBJ2-1
CDR3: CASRQESSGNTIYF; V: TRBV2; J: TRBJ1-3
CDR3: CASSVGLQYNEQFF; V: TRBV7-8; J: TRBJ2-1
CDR3: CASSPGQITDTQYF; V: TRBV19; J: TRBJ2-3
CDR3: CASSSPGLGAGELFF; V: TRBV27; J: TRBJ2-2
CDR3: CASSIGTIGETQYF; V: TRBV19; J: TRBJ2-5
CDR3: CASSLGPKYEQYF; V: TRBV5-1; J: TRBJ2-7
CDR3: CASRGTYNTGELFF; V: TRBV5-6; J: TRBJ2-2
CDR3: CASSLVGGNQPQHF; V: TRBV7-2; J: TRBJ1-5
CDR3: CADRGQTGEAFF; V: TRBV12-3/TRBV12-4; J: TRBJ1-1
CDR3: CASSPSGTYQPQHF; V: TRBV7-8; J: TRBJ1-5
CDR3: CATENRTVRTGELFF; V: TRBV10-3; J: TRBJ2-2
CDR3: CASSSGAENTEAFF; V: TRBV9; J: TRBJ1-1
CDR3: CSARDIAGRYNEQFF; V: TRBV20-1; J: TRBJ2-1
CDR3: CASSLADRGYEQYF; V: TRBV7-9; J: TRBJ2-7
CDR3: CSARAGTGYYEQYF; V: TRBV20-1; J: TRBJ2-7
CDR3: CASSLNPKETQYF; V: TRBV5-4; J: TRBJ2-5
CDR3: CASSGDLNTEAFF; V: TRBV18; J: TRBJ1-1
CDR3: CASTPLSGELFF; V: TRBV6-2/TRBV6-3; J: TRBJ2-2
CDR3: CASRPLRADTQYF; V: TRBV5-6; J: TRBJ2-3
CDR3: CASSTSAGKTGNTIYF; V: TRBV18; J: TRBJ1-3
CDR3: CASREDGPYYEQYF; V: TRBV5-1; J: TRBJ2-7
CDR3: CASALGGEHSPLHF; V: TRBV5-1; J: TRBJ1-6
CDR3: CSVEGRGGELFF; V: TRBV29-1; J: TRBJ2-2
CDR3: CASSQAFSGSSYNEQFF; V: TRBV3-1; J: TRBJ2-1
CDR3: CASSLVGLATGTETQYF; V: TRBV7-2; J: TRBJ2-5
CDR3: CSVGSGPGGLFF; V: TRBV29-1; J: TRBJ2-2
CDR3: CSASRDARPGNTIYF; V: TRBV20-1; J: TRBJ1-3
CDR3: CASSIQGFLEQYF; V: TRBV19; J: TRBJ2-7
CDR3: CAISEKGGHYNEQFF; V: TRBV10-3; J: TRBJ2-1
CDR3: CASSASGASTDTQYF; V: TRBV10-1; J: TRBJ2-3
CDR3: CSVEGFSYEQYF; V: TRBV29-1; J: TRBJ2-7
CDR3: CSVELAGGPKYEQYF; V: TRBV29-1; J: TRBJ2-7
CDR3: CASRRLTGGAVNTEAFF; V: TRBV12-3/TRBV12-4; J: TRBJ1-1
CDR3: CASSQWRLQLETQYF; V: TRBV4-1; J: TRBJ2-5